This TCR beta chain originates from a study of cytomegalovirus exposure and HLA in healthy donors (dated by TCRdb to 2016 to 2017). Study-wide context: An earlier analysis of more than 550 of the donors reported 276 Gb of sequence data and around 120 million unique TCR beta sequences obtained from some 200 million T cells. Besides the first cohort of around 670 subjects, a separate validation cohort made up of 120 different subjects was used. To decide whether each TCR beta V gene segment behaved as functional or pseudogenic, an earlier analysis of over 500 of the donors relied on high-throughput TCR beta sequencing. Typing coverage varied by locus: roughly 629-640 donors for A, B, C, DRB1 and DQB1; approximately 560 for DQA1; nearly 610 for DPA1; 450 to 480 for DPB1. Of the 300 to 500 genotyped donors, less than 85% were placed in the genetic ancestry cluster associated with self-reported Caucasian donors. An early release that covered some 640 HLA-typed donors contained approximately 320 gigabases of sequencing data and 75 million to 100 million unique TCR sequences. All discovery cohort repertoires had been generated on a single sequencing platform. High-throughput TCR immunosequencing, statistical association of individual TCRs with disease status, and machine learning were combined to predict cytomegalovirus infection status. The study was designed to test whether signatures of past pathogen exposure could be identified by cataloging public T cell receptors. To study patterns of TCR occurrence, a later analysis re-analyzed previously published TCR beta repertoires from 666 donors and added high-resolution HLA genotyping. In a later genetic analysis, genome-wide SNP genotypes for about three fifths of the roughly 670 donors were used, and that subset was treated as a discovery cohort. About five DR-DQ haplotypes were treated as single units for association and clustering because of strong linkage in the cohort. Rather than drawing on any new phenotypic data, the later analysis identified candidate immune exposures from TCR beta sequences and the way those sequences occurred across donors. Donor age, sex, ethnicity and CMV serostatus were collected together with the repertoire data. The study profiled the T cell repertoires of fewer than 850 subjects by immunosequencing and related them to cytomegalovirus serostatus. Among almost 400 genotyped donors of the cohort, an average of roughly 240,000 unique TCR beta nucleotide sequences were sequenced per donor, roughly a sixth of them non-productive. HLA typing covered class I and class II loci at four-digit resolution. The paper as a whole reports these results and caveats: According to a later analysis, TCR association rates differed among HLA loci, with DRB1 alleles showing the most associated TCRs and HLA-C alleles showing the fewest. In this cohort, only TCR beta chains were sequenced, and detectable features were limited by the absence of alpha or paired-chain data. It was suggested by the authors that the approach could potentially be generalized to other disease states and immunological phenotypes. A later analysis associated 16,951 TCR beta sequences with specific HLA alleles at a false discovery rate of 0.05. A further reported finding was that TCR beta sequences accurately predicted the HLA-A and HLA-B alleles for most subjects in the first cohort. A total of 150 to 200 TCR beta chains were listed by the study as associated with cytomegalovirus. Because counts were too low, about 18 rarely observed V segments, including chromosome 9 orphons, were excluded from the earlier analysis of around 590 of the donors. In a later analysis, HLA-associated TCR beta chains showed more clonal expansion and lower generation probabilities than non-associated chains that were equally common. The sequencing pipeline was judged likely to have produced a cluster of highly shared sequence variants as a technical artifact. In both the original and validation cohorts, the classifier was reported to diagnose cytomegalovirus status with high specificity and sensitivity. Most TCR sequences were observed very rarely across donors, whereas some public TCRs were present in many individuals. Compared with the roughly 720-donor mean, donors in an Asian-associated ancestry cluster had fewer N-insertions in productive TCRs, according to a later genetic analysis. When HLA alleles, especially DR and DQ, strongly co-occurred, TCR associations were difficult to assign to individual alleles. Because the 87-base-pair reads could not distinguish some IMGT-functional V segments, including TRBV6-2 and TRBV6-3, those segments were excluded. Roughly uniform sequencing depth across donors was assumed in presence/absence analyses, although this assumption may not hold. For the cohort, immune exposure information was limited to CMV serostatus. In a later genetic analysis, a missense DCLRE1C variant was associated with V-gene and J-gene trimming of TCR beta chains, and the association was replicated in an independent cohort. An earlier analysis of some 590 of the donors showed that most TCR beta V segments appeared in productive rearrangements either about 90% or about 30% of the time, which broadly matched IMGT annotations. Because HLA typing was unavailable for some donors at each locus, only the typed subset was used in association tests. In a later analysis, most CMV-associated TCR beta chains were found to appear HLA-restricted, with HLA associations seemingly driven largely by CMV exposure. Several of the top co-occurrence clusters appeared to be linked to parvovirus B19, influenza, CMV and Epstein-Barr virus, according to a later analysis. Linkage disequilibrium might explain the correlated functional status among segregating V segments, but an unknown experimental factor could not be excluded. A few of the identified cytomegalovirus-associated TCR beta chains were confirmed in vitro to be specific for cytomegalovirus antigens.

The library came from the immunoSEQ multiplex PCR assay. For the multiplex PCR, a mixture combining 60 forward primers for TCR Vbeta segments and 13 reverse primers for TCR Jbeta segments was used. The CDR3 region of rearranged TCR beta genes was amplified from genomic DNA with a multiplex PCR assay. The amplified TCR beta libraries were sequenced on the Illumina HiSeq System as 87-base-pair reads. In the paper's pipeline: A later analysis counted 65 million to 90 million unique TCR beta chains across the 640 or so repertoires, and about 10 million of these chains were shared by at least two donors. A nearest-neighbor algorithm error-corrected the raw reads and collapsed the reads into unique sequences, merging closely related sequences to remove PCR and sequencing errors. Alignment of CDR3 sequences to IMGT reference sequences was used to assign V, D and J gene segments. For a sequence to be retained, a match of at least six nucleotides was required to both a V gene segment and a J gene segment. Rearrangements were classified as productive when the CDR3 lacked stop codons and remained in frame with V and J, and all other rearrangements were classified as non-productive. Following IMGT convention, CDR3 was defined as the stretch from the second conserved V-encoded cysteine to the conserved J-encoded phenylalanine. The earlier analysis of about 610 of the donors excluded any sequence lacking an unambiguous match to a single V gene segment. In an earlier analysis of 450 to 750 of the donors, a V segment was called functional when productive rearrangements were above 56.7%, and segregating when the standard deviation between donors exceeded 5%. A statistical classification framework was developed to diagnose cytomegalovirus status using the catalog of TCR beta chain sequences. In a later analysis, TCR nucleotide sequences were compared against IMGT/GENE-DB human TR gene sequences so that V and J genes could be assigned. The TCRdist pipeline was used in a later analysis to assign CDR3 sequences and most-parsimonious VDJ recombination scenarios. In a later analysis, each TCR beta chain was defined by its CDR3 amino acid sequence together with its V-gene family, and reads lacking a unique V-gene family were excluded. In a later analysis, around 600 highly shared, low-generation-probability nucleotide sequences were removed to address suspected cross-contamination and a sequencing artifact. In a later analysis, a clonal expansion index was calculated for each public chain from normalized within-repertoire ranks of inferred template counts. In a later analysis, generation probabilities were computed using a VDJ recombination model fitted to out-of-frame rearrangements, and the results were checked against IGoR. In a later analysis, TCR-TCR, TCR-HLA and TCR-CMV co-occurrence was scored with hypergeometric tests, and a repertoire-size bias correction was applied to TCR pairs. False discovery rates were estimated in a later analysis by permuting HLA or CMV assignments 20 times. In a later analysis, co-occurring TCRs were grouped with DBSCAN, and TCRdist sequence similarity was added when clustering was performed within HLA-allele-positive subsets. Co-occurrence clustering excluded repertoires with fewer than 30,000 or more than 120,000 public chains, plus five with anomalous nucleotide sharing. TCRdb's version of the immuneACCESS table is confined to in-frame rearrangements and falls short of the full clone set. An unresolved V gene accounts for under half of the shortfall where checked; the remainder is of unknown origin. V and J calls and clone size are copied from that table; D and trimming were computed from the DNA. The table for this sample lists approximately 130,000 clones; roughly 71% of them were counted only once. The ten largest clones represent approximately 1.4% of the sample.

The CDR3 contains 13 residues, cysteine and phenylalanine counted. Here the CDR3 DNA is all that survives: 39 bases in frame from base 1. Taken from the germline V gene, the CDR1 and CDR2 loops are SGHRS and YFSETQ. Trimming leaves V shorter by 3 bases and J shorter by 9 bases, with the junction holding 7 bases beyond the gene matches. The cohort comprised under 700 healthy bone marrow donors. All cohort members were sampled while nominally healthy, although unrecorded immune exposures were likely present. The donor was CMV seronegative and belonged to the group of over 350 seronegative cohort members. A peripheral blood sample was provided by each donor, and peripheral blood mononuclear cells were used for TCR beta sequencing. The Qiagen DNeasy Blood Extraction Kit was used to extract genomic DNA from the blood cell samples. A remark on this clone: This clone's antigen is unknown. The input lacks base qualities; no much larger clone sits a single base away.

The chain couples TRBV5-1 to TRBJ1-1, with 8 bases matching TRBD1. The TCR originated in a woman between 40 and 55 years old in good health and CMV-seronegative. Sample: PBMCs. The sequenced DNA is TGCGCCAGCAGCTACGAAGGACAGGGACAAGCTTTCTTT. Its product reads: CASSYEGQGQAFF.